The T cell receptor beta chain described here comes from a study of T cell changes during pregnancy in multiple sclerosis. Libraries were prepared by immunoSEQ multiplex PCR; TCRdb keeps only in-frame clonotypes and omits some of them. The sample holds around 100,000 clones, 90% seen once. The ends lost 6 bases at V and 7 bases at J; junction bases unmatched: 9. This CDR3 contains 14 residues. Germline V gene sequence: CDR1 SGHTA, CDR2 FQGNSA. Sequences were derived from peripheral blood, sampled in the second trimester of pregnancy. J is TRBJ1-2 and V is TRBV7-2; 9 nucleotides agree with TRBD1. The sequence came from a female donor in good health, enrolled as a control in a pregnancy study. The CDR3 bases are TGTGCCAGCAGTCTACAGGGGGCGAGCGGTGGCTACACCTTC. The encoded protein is CASSLQGASGGYTF. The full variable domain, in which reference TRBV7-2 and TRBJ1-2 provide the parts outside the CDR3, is GAGVSQSPSNKVTEKGKDVELRCDPISGHTALYWYRQSLGQGLEFLIYFQGNSAPDKSGLPSDRFSAERTGGSVSTLTIQRTQQEDSAVYLCASSLQGASGGYTFGSGTRLTVV.